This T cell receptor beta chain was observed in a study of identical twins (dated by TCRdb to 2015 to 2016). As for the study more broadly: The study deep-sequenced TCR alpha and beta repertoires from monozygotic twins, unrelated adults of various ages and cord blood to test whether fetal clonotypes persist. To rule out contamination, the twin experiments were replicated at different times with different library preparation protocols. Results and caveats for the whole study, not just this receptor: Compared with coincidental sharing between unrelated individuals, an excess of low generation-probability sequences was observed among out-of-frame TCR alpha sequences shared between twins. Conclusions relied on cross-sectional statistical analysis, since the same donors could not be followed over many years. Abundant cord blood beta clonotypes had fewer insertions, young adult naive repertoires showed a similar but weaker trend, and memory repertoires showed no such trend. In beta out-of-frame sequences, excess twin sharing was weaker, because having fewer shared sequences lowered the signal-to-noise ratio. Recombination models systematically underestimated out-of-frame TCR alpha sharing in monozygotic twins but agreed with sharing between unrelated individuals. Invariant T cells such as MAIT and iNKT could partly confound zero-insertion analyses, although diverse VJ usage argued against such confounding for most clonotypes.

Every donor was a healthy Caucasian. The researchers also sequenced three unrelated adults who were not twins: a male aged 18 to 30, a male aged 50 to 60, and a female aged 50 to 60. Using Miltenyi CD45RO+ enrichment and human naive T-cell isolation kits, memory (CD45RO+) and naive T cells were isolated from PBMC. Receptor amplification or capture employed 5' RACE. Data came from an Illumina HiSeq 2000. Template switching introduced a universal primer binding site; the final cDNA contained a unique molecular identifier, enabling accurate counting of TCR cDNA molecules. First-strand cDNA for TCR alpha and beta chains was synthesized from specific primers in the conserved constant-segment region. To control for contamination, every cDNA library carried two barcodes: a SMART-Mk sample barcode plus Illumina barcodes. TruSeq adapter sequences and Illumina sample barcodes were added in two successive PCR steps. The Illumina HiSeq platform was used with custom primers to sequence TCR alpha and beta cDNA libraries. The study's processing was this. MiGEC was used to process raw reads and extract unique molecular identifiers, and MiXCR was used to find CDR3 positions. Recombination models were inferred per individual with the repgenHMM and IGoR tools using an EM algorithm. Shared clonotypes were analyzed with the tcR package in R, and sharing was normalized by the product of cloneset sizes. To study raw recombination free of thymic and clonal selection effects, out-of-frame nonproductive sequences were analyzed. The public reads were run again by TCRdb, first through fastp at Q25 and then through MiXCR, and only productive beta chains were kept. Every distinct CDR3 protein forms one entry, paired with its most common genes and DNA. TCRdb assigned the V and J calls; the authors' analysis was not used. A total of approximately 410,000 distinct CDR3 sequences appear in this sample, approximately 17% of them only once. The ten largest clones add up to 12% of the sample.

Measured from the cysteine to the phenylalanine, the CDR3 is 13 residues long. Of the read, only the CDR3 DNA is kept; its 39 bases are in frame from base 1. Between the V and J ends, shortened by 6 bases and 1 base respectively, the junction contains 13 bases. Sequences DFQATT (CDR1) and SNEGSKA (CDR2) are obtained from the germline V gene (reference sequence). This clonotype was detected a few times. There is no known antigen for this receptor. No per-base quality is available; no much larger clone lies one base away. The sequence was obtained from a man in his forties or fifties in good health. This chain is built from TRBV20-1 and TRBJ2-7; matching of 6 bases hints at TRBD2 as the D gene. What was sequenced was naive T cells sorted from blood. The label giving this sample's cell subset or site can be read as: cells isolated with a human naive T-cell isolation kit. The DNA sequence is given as TGCAGTGCCCGGGACTTCCCTTCCTACGAGCAGTACTTC. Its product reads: CSARDFPSYEQYF.